One and the same sample provided the 5 T cell receptor beta chains below, sequenced in a study of CXCR3 chemokines and chemotherapy response in bladder cancer. MiXCR, applied by TCRdb to the PCR reads, yields one record per CDR3 protein. The sample has about 13,000 distinct CDR3 sequences; approximately 13% are singletons. Collection of the sample occurred from a patient whose treatment included neoadjuvant chemotherapy. Receptors were obtained from a human donor with bladder cancer that did not respond to neoadjuvant chemotherapy.

The sample holds many counts of this clonotype. The V and J genes are TRBV27 and TRBJ2-7, with D maybe TRBD1 (6 bases). Germline V gene lookup returns CDR1 MNHEY and CDR2 SMNVEV (reference sequence). The CDR3 is made up of 14 amino acids. The V end lost 5 bases, the J end lost 2 bases, and 13 bases lay between the germline ends. The CDR3: CASSDRRTAYEQYF. The DNA for the CDR3 is TGTGCCAGCAGTGACCGGAGGACAGCCTACGAGCAGTACTTC.

This clonotype is labeled as medium-sized. The V and J genes are TRBV15 and TRBJ2-7, with D uncertain. Germline V CDR1 and CDR2: LNHNV, YYDKDF (reference sequence). Trimming left V 0 bases short and J 0 bases short, with 6 bases between. The CDR3 has 14 residues. The CDR3 region is CATSRDRGSYEQYF. The CDR3 DNA sequence: TGTGCCACCAGCAGAGATCGTGGCTCCTACGAGCAGTACTTC. The complete variable domain, with remaining parts taken from reference TRBV15 and TRBJ2-7, reads DAMVIQNPRYQVTQFGKPVTLSCSQTLNHNVMYWYQQKSSQAPKLLFHYYDKDFNNEADTPDNFQSRRPNTSFCFLDIRSPGLGDTAMYLCATSRDRGSYEQYFGPGTRLTVT.

This clonotype ranks as medium-sized. J is TRBJ2-4 and V is TRBV19; D is possibly TRBD1 (5 bases). Per germline, CDR1 LNHDA and CDR2 SQIVND (reference sequence). The CDR3 extends over 16 amino acids. V was pared by 1 base and J by 1 base, with 11 bases between. CDR3 residues: CASSIGSSGAKNIQYF. The CDR3 bases are TGTGCCAGTAGTATAGGTTCATCAGGGGCCAAAAACATTCAGTACTTC. Using reference TRBV19 and TRBJ2-4 for the parts outside the CDR3, the full variable domain is DGGITQSPKYLFRKEGQNVTLSCEQNLNHDAMYWYRQDPGQGLRLIYYSQIVNDFQKGDIAEGYSVSREKKESFPLTVTSAQKNPTAFYLCASSIGSSGAKNIQYFGAGTRLSVL.

The chain employs TRBV27 and TRBJ2-1, with TRBD2 identical over 12 bases. CDR1 is MNHEY, CDR2 SMNVEV, per germline (reference sequence). The CDR3 totals 16 residues. V gave up 10 bases and J gave up 8 bases; unmatched junction bases: 15. As DNA, the CDR3 is TGTGCCACCGGTCCCCAGACTAGCGGGAGTTTAGATGAGCAGTTCTTC. Encoded protein: CATGPQTSGSLDEQFF.

This clonotype has at least ten counts. This chain links TRBV6-5 with TRBJ2-3; D uncertain. CDR3 size: 12 residues. Deletions cut 6 bases from V and 8 bases from J, with 12 bases between. The germline gives CDR1 MNHEY, CDR2 SVGAGI. The CDR3 nucleotides are TGTGCCAGCAGACAACAACCGGGTACGCAGTATTTT. Translated, it gives CASRQQPGTQYF.